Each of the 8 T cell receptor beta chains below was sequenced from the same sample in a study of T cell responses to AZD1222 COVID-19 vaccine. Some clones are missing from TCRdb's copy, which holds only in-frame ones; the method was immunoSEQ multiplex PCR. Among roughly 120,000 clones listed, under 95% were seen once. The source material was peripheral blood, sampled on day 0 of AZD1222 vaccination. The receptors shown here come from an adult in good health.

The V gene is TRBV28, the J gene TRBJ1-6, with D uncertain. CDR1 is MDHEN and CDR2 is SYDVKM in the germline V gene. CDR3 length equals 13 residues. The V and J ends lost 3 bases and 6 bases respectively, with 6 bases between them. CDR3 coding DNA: TGTGCCAGCAGTTTTGGAGGTAATTCACCCCTCCACTTT. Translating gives CASSFGGNSPLHF.

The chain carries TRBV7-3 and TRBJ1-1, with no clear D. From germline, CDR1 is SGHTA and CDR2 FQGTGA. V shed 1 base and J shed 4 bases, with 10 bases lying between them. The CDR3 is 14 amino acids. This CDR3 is CASSLKSAGTEAFF. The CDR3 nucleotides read TGTGCCAGCAGCTTAAAATCCGCGGGCACTGAAGCTTTCTTT.

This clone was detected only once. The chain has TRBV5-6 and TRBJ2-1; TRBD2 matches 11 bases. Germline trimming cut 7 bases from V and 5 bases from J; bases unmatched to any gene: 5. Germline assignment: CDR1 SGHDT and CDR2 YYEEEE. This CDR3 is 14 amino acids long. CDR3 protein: CASSRLAGNNEQFF. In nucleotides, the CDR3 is TGTGCCAGCTCCCGACTAGCGGGGAACAATGAGCAGTTCTTC.

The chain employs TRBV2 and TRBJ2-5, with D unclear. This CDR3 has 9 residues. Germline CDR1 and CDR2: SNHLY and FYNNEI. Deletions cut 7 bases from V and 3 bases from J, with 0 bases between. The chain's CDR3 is CASKETQYF. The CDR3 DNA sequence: TGTGCCAGCAAAGAGACCCAGTACTTC.

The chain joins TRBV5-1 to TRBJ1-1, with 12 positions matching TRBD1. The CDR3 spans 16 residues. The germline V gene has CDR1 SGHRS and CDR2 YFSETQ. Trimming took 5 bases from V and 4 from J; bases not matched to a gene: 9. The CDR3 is CASSSGTGGAGTEAFF. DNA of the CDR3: TGCGCCAGCAGTTCCGGGACAGGGGGCGCGGGCACTGAAGCTTTCTTT. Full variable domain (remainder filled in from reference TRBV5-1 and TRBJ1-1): KAGVTQTPRYLIKTRGQQVTLSCSPISGHRSVSWYQQTPGQGLQFLFEYFSETQRNKGNFPGRFSGRQFSNSRSEMNVSTLELGDSALYLCASSSGTGGAGTEAFFGQGTRLTVV.

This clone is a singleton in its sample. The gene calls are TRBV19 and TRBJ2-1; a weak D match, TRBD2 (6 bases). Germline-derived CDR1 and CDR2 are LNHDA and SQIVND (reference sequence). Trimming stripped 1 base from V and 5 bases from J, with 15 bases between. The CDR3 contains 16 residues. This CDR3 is CASSIGRAGGNNEQFF. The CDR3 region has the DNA TGTGCCAGTAGTATAGGGCGAGCGGGTGGTAACAATGAGCAGTTCTTC.

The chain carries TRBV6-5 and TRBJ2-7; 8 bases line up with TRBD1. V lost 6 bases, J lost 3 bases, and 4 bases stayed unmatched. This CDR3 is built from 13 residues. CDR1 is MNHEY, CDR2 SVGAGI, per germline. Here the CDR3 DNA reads TGTGCCAGCAGGCAGGGGGCAATCTACGAGCAGTACTTC. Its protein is CASRQGAIYEQYF.

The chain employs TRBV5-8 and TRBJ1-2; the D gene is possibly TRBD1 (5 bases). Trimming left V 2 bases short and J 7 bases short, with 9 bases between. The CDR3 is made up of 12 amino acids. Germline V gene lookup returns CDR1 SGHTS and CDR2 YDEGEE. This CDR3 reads CASSFRTRGYTF. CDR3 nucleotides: TGTGCCAGCAGCTTCCGGACACGTGGCTACACCTTC.